Presented here are 11 T cell receptor beta chains from one specimen sequenced in a study of T cells in women clearing cervical HPV infection. The assay was immunoSEQ multiplex PCR, and TCRdb's table has in-frame clones only and misses some. Seen in this sample are fewer than 30,000 clones; the ten most common clones hold around 3.5%. What was sequenced was blood buffy coat. Source of these receptors: a woman aged 18-70 years with a cervical HPV16 infection that either progressed to CIN3+ or cleared (not recorded which).

Comments on this clone: Read data end 3 residues before the CDR3 end; the end is taken from the germline J gene. J is TRBJ1-6 and V is TRBV30; D gene unclear. The germline CDR1 and CDR2 sequences are GTSNPN and SVGIG (reference sequence). The CDR3 runs 16 residues. V was clipped by 4 bases and J by 5 bases, with 18 bases between them. Incomplete CDR3 DNA: TGTGCCTGGACCCCCGGGGTGTCGGTACATAATTCACCC. Translating it yields CAWTPGVSVHNSP. The complete CDR3 reads CAWTPGVSVHNSPLHF. Full variable domain (outside the CDR3, taken from reference TRBV30 and TRBJ1-6): SQTIHQWPATLVQPVGSPLSLECTVEGTSNPNLYWYRQAAGRGLQLLFYSVGIGQISSEVPQNLSASRPQDRQFILSSKKLLLSDSGFYLCAWTPGVSVHNSPLHFGNGTRLTVT.

Concerning this clone itself: The read stops 3 residues short of the end of the CDR3; the missing end is completed from the germline J gene. The chain employs TRBV10-3 and TRBJ2-1, with 14 bases lining up with TRBD2. The germline V gene encodes CDR1 ENHRY and CDR2 SYGVKD. The CDR3 is 18 amino acids. With 5 bases clipped from V and 3 bases from J, the junction kept 9 bases outside the gene matches. This CDR3 reads CAISLGLAGAPNYNEQFF. CDR3 DNA, as far as it was read: TGTGCCATCAGTCTGGGACTAGCGGGGGCCCCAAACTACAATGAG.

By frequency, this clone is medium-sized. The read comes to an end 3 residues before the CDR3 does, leaving the germline J gene to fill in the end. The chain uses TRBV7-8 and TRBJ2-3; 11 nucleotides agree with TRBD2. Trimming took 2 bases from V and 0 from J; bases not matched to a gene: 1. The CDR3 length is 16 residues. Germline values: CDR1 SGHVS, CDR2 FQNEAQ. The covered CDR3 bases are TGTGCCAGCAGCTTACTAGCGGGGGGAAGCACAGATACG. It specifies CASSLLAGGSTDT. The whole CDR3 sequence reads CASSLLAGGSTDTQYF.

For this clone: From the germline J gene comes the end of the CDR3, since the read stops 3 residues before it. The rearrangement links TRBV5-1 to TRBJ1-1; TRBD1 matches 8 bases. The V and J ends lost 3 bases and 4 bases, in that order; junction bases with no gene match: 8. Germline values: CDR1 SGHRS, CDR2 YFSETQ. The CDR3 is made up of 15 amino acids. The covered CDR3 bases are TGCGCCAGCAGCTCCTCAACAGGGGGGGTCACTGAA. It codes for CASSSSTGGVTE. The entire CDR3 sequence reads CASSSSTGGVTEAFF.

Notes on this clone: The read stops 3 residues short of the end of the CDR3; the missing end is completed from the germline J gene. This chain joins TRBV5-1 and TRBJ2-7, with unresolved D. The germline V gene encodes CDR1 SGHRS and CDR2 YFSETQ. The CDR3 runs 13 residues. V lost 0 bases to trimming and J lost 6 bases, with 10 bases between them. CDR3 residues: CASSLVVGSEQYF. The DNA read from the CDR3 is TGCGCCAGCAGCTTGGTTGTCGGGTCCGAG.

Worth noting for this clone: Coverage ceases 3 residues before the CDR3 finishes, and the germline J gene fills in the end. V usage is TRBV7-6 and J usage is TRBJ1-6; D unresolved. The CDR3 runs 15 residues. The V end was cut by 1 base, the J end by 6 bases, with 10 bases between. Germline CDR1 reads SGHVS; CDR2 reads FNYEAQ. This CDR3 reads CASSLGRSGNSPLHF. The CDR3 bases that were read are TGTGCCAGCAGCTTAGGGAGAAGCGGTAATTCACCC.

In regard to this clone: Coverage ceases 3 residues before the CDR3 finishes, and the germline J gene fills in the end. J is TRBJ2-4 and V is TRBV12-5; D gene unclear. CDR3 length equals 14 residues. V shed 1 base and J shed 0 bases, with 4 bases lying between them. Germline values: CDR1 LGHNT, CDR2 FRNRAP. CDR3 loop: CASGLGLAKNIQYF. The part of the CDR3 DNA that was read is TGTGCTAGTGGTTTGGGACTAGCCAAAAACATT.

Note on this clone: The sequenced fragment ends 3 residues before the CDR3 boundary, so the rest is inferred from the germline J gene. The chain carries TRBV7-6 and TRBJ1-6; TRBD1 is a possible D gene (5 bases). V lost 2 bases and J lost 7, with 6 bases in between. Germline CDR1 is SGHVS and CDR2 is FNYEAQ. The length of the CDR3 is 13 residues. The chain's CDR3 is CASSLYRNSPLHF. The CDR3 DNA, read in part, is TGTGCCAGCAGCTTATACAGGAATTCACCC.

To note about this clone: The CDR3 goes on 3 residues after the read ends, and that part is filled in from the germline J gene. The chain employs TRBV5-6 and TRBJ2-5; 7 bases are a match to TRBD1. The trim removed 4 bases at V and 7 bases at J, leaving 10 bases unmatched. This CDR3 spans 14 amino acids. Looked up from germline, CDR1 is SGHDT and CDR2 is YYEEEE. CDR3 bases read: TGTGCCAGCAGCAAGGGGACAGTCCTGAGGACC. Protein: CASSKGTVLRT. In full, the CDR3 is CASSKGTVLRTQYF.

Points on this clone: The CDR3 goes on 3 residues after the read ends, and that part is filled in from the germline J gene. This chain connects TRBV5-1 to TRBJ1-2; 9 bases match TRBD1. CDR1 SGHRS and CDR2 YFSETQ come from the germline V gene. After removal of 3 bases from V and 3 bases from J, the junction contained 15 bases not matched to a gene. This CDR3 has 18 residues. The CDR3 loop reads CASSSFVGTGSGHYGYTF. CDR3 DNA (partial): TGCGCCAGCAGCTCGTTTGTCGGGACAGGGAGTGGGCACTATGGC.

Turning to this clone: With the read ending 3 residues before the CDR3 end, the germline J gene is used to fill in that end. This chain links TRBV20-1 with TRBJ1-5; D gene ambiguous. With 3 bases removed from V and 8 bases from J, the gap between germline ends came to 11 bases. The CDR3 extends over 12 amino acids. Germline V gene lookup returns CDR1 DFQATT and CDR2 SNEGSKA (reference sequence). The CDR3 sequence is CSASRVDKPQHF. The sequenced CDR3 bases are TGCAGTGCTAGTAGGGTCGATAAGCCC.